One and the same sample provided the 21 T cell receptor beta chains below, sequenced in a study of neurological immune-mediated disorders. From the 5' RACE reads, TCRdb called clonotypes with MiXCR, one entry per CDR3 protein. Here the sample spans about 50,000 distinct CDR3 sequences, around 3.3% being singletons. Input material: PBMCs. Receptors originate from a woman between 50 and 59 years old with multiple sclerosis.

This clonotype was seen at least ten times. This chain connects TRBV24-1 to TRBJ2-7; 13 bases agree with TRBD2. The CDR3 loop spans 16 amino acids. Germline lookup yields CDR1 KGHDR and CDR2 SFDVKD. Trimming removed 4 bases from V and 5 bases from J; junction bases left unmatched: 7. The CDR3: CATSDPLAGGPHEQYF. The CDR3 DNA follows: TGTGCCACCAGTGACCCACTAGCGGGAGGGCCGCACGAGCAGTACTTC.

This clonotype was counted many times. V usage is TRBV12-3 or TRBV12-4 and J usage is TRBJ2-7, with 9 bases matching TRBD1. V lost 5 bases to trimming and J lost 2 bases; unmatched junction nucleotides: 4. The CDR3 has 14 residues. In DNA, the CDR3 is TGTGCCAGCAGTACGGGACAGGGTACCTACGAGCAGTACTTC. Residues: CASSTGQGTYEQYF.

This clonotype was seen at least ten times. The V call is TRBV15, the J call TRBJ2-1; D may be TRBD1 (5 bases). Trimming cost V 4 bases and J 9 bases, with 7 bases left between them. The CDR3 is 11 amino acids. Germline V CDR1 and CDR2: LNHNV, YYDKDF (reference sequence). The DNA for the CDR3 is TGTGCCACCAGCATTAGGGGTGAGCAGTTCTTC. It is translated as CATSIRGEQFF.

This clonotype was found many times. This chain links TRBV7-8 with TRBJ2-7, with D uncertain. CDR3 length equals 15 residues. Trimming pared 5 bases from V and 2 bases from J, leaving 16 bases between. The germline V gene encodes CDR1 SGHVS and CDR2 FQNEAQ. The CDR3 loop is CASSHWEVKPYEQYF. The DNA for the CDR3 is TGTGCCAGCAGCCACTGGGAAGTAAAGCCCTACGAGCAGTACTTC.

This clonotype was detected ten times or more. The CDR3 protein is CASSPGPGVSNEQFF. CDR3 sequence (DNA): TGCGCCAGCAGCCCCGGGCCGGGGGTTTCCAATGAGCAGTTCTTC. V gene TRBV5-1 combines with J gene TRBJ2-1; D might be TRBD2 (6 bases). The CDR3 contains 15 residues. Between the trimmed V and J ends, which lost 4 bases and 6 bases, there was a span of 17 bases. From germline, CDR1 is SGHRS and CDR2 YFSETQ.

This clonotype is medium-sized by share. The chain joins TRBV5-1 to TRBJ1-1; a possible D gene is TRBD1 (6 bases). Trimming left V 4 bases short and J 2 bases short, with 9 bases between. Per the germline V gene, CDR1 is SGHRS and CDR2 is YFSETQ. CDR3 length: 13 residues. The CDR3 coding sequence is TGCGCCAGCAGCACACAGGGAAACACTGAAGCTTTCTTT. Translated, it gives CASSTQGNTEAFF.

This clonotype was seen many times. The chain joins TRBV20-1 to TRBJ2-3; 8 nucleotides agree with TRBD2. In germline, CDR1 is DFQATT, CDR2 SNEGSKA (reference sequence). The CDR3 covers 13 residues. V was pared by 5 bases and J by 0 bases, with 1 base of the junction left unmatched. In nucleotides, the CDR3 is TGCAGTGCTGGACTAGCCAGCACAGATACGCAGTATTTT. Its protein is CSAGLASTDTQYF.

There are many counts of this clonotype. V and J are TRBV15 and TRBJ2-1, with 9 bases fitting TRBD1. CDR1 and CDR2 from the germline V gene are LNHNV and YYDKDF (reference sequence). V trimming: 1 base; J trimming: 2 bases; junction bases outside the gene matches: 3. This CDR3 is 16 amino acids long. CDR3 bases: TGTGCCACCAGCAGAGCCGGGACAGGGACCTACAATGAGCAGTTCTTC. Translation: CATSRAGTGTYNEQFF.

There are many counts of this clonotype. The rearrangement uses TRBV3-1 and TRBJ1-1, with D unclear. The CDR3 runs to 14 residues. Germline V gene sequence: CDR1 LGHDT, CDR2 YNNKEL (reference sequence). V dropped 3 bases and J dropped 4 bases, with 12 bases sitting between them. The CDR3 DNA reads TGTGCCAGCAGCCATTTTACGGACGGCACTGAAGCTTTCTTT. It specifies CASSHFTDGTEAFF.

This clonotype has ten or more counts. The rearrangement uses TRBV12-3 or TRBV12-4 and TRBJ1-5, with D unresolved. Trimming removed 3 bases at V and 9 bases at J, with 12 bases between. This CDR3 is 13 amino acids long. The CDR3 protein is CASSLSPQRPQHF. The DNA of the CDR3 is TGTGCCAGCAGTTTGAGTCCCCAAAGGCCCCAGCATTTT.

This clonotype was seen many times. The rearrangement links TRBV9 to TRBJ2-2; unclear D gene. The ends were cut back, 0 bases at V and 7 bases at J, with 7 bases in the middle. CDR1 and CDR2 (germline): SGDLS, YYNGEE. This CDR3 has 13 amino acids. The CDR3 is CASSVALGGELFF. CDR3 nucleotide sequence: TGTGCCAGCAGCGTAGCGCTAGGCGGGGAGCTGTTTTTT.

There are many counts of this clonotype. The chain has TRBV6-6 and TRBJ2-3; no clear D. The length of the CDR3 is 14 residues. Germline V gives CDR1 MNHNY, CDR2 SVGAGI (reference sequence). V was trimmed by 1 base and J by 1 base, leaving 6 bases between them. CDR3 sequence: CASSYFGGTDTQYF. DNA of the CDR3: TGTGCCAGCAGTTACTTTGGGGGCACAGATACGCAGTATTTT.

Regarding this clonotype: A much larger clone is a single base away; this may be a read error. The CDR3 end shows no conserved phenylalanine or tryptophan, and so a read error is likely. The chain is built from TRBV18 and TRBJ2-1; maybe TRBD2 (6 bases). Trimming shortened V by 5 bases and J by 7 bases, and 21 bases separated the two germline ends. From germline, CDR1 is KGHSH and CDR2 LQKENI. The CDR3 has 16 residues. CDR3 residues: CASSSRSGEYFNEQFI. CDR3 coding DNA: TGTGCCAGCTCATCACGTAGCGGAGAGTACTTTAATGAGCAGTTCATC.

This clonotype has at least ten counts. This chain's CDR3 is CSARNPLRAIYNEQFF. CDR3 nucleotides: TGCAGTGCTAGAAATCCCTTGCGGGCGATCTACAATGAGCAGTTCTTC. The chain employs TRBV20-1 and TRBJ2-1; D perhaps matches TRBD2 (5 bases). Germline loops: CDR1 DFQATT, CDR2 SNEGSKA (reference sequence). CDR3 length: 16 residues. V was pared by 2 bases and J by 3 bases, with 17 bases between.

This clonotype was picked up many times. The chain carries TRBV5-6 and TRBJ2-7; no clear D gene. Trimming left V 3 bases short and J 7 bases short, with 11 bases between. Germline V lookup: CDR1 SGHDT, CDR2 YYEEEE. CDR3 length: 12 amino acids. CDR3 sequence reads: CASSSLGFEQYV. The CDR3 nucleotides read TGTGCCAGCAGCTCTCTAGGATTTGAGCAGTACGTC.

This clonotype is large in the sample. The V gene is TRBV10-3, the J gene TRBJ1-2; 7 nucleotides align to TRBD1. Trimming at V came to 1 base and at J to 4 bases, leaving 12 bases not matched to a gene. CDR3 length equals 17 residues. Germline CDR1 ENHRY, CDR2 SYGVKD. The CDR3 DNA reads as TGTGCCATCAGTGAGTTTGGTTCGAGGGGACAGATCTATGGCTACACCTTC. It encodes CAISEFGSRGQIYGYTF.

This clonotype was detected many times. The V call is TRBV7-2, the J call TRBJ2-2; D is unclear. Trimming stripped 1 base from V and 6 bases from J, with 6 bases between. The germline CDR1 and CDR2 sequences are SGHTA and FQGNSA. The CDR3 sequence is 13 residues long. As DNA, the CDR3 is TGTGCCAGCAGCTTAGTAGTCCCCGGGGAGCTGTTTTTT. Its translation: CASSLVVPGELFF.

This clonotype was counted at least ten times. This chain joins TRBV5-1 and TRBJ2-1, with D uncertain. Trimming shortened V by 0 bases and J by 5 bases, and 6 bases separated the two germline ends. Germline V gives CDR1 SGHRS, CDR2 YFSETQ. The CDR3 sequence is 13 residues long. The CDR3 DNA follows: TGCGCCAGCAGCTTGGGACTGGACAATGAGCAGTTCTTC. Amino acids: CASSLGLDNEQFF.

Many counts were recorded for this clonotype. The J gene is TRBJ2-7, the V gene TRBV7-7; D is possibly TRBD1 or TRBD2 (6 bases each). Germline V gene lookup returns CDR1 SSHAT and CDR2 FNYEAQ (reference sequence). This CDR3 has 18 residues. The CDR3 region is CASSVAGTPREESYEQYV. CDR3 in DNA: TGTGCCAGCAGCGTAGCCGGGACACCAAGGGAGGAGAGCTACGAGCAGTACGTC.

This clonotype has at least ten counts. The chain employs TRBV20-1 and TRBJ1-1; D is possibly TRBD1 (6 bases). V was shortened by 3 bases and J by 0 bases, with 8 bases between the two germline ends. The CDR3 contains 13 residues. CDR1 DFQATT and CDR2 SNEGSKA come from the germline V gene (reference sequence). The CDR3 loop is CSARDRLNTEAFF. Written as DNA, the CDR3 is TGCAGTGCTAGGGACAGATTGAACACTGAAGCTTTCTTT.

This clonotype was detected ten times or more. The chain is built from TRBV11-2 and TRBJ2-2; a possible D gene is TRBD2 (6 bases). CDR3 length: 14 residues. Trimming removed 8 bases at V and 5 bases at J, with 15 bases between. Germline loops: CDR1 SGHAT, CDR2 FQNNGV. The CDR3 nucleotides read TGTGCCAGCGCCGAGGCAGGAGGGACCGGGGAGCTGTTTTTT. Translating gives CASAEAGGTGELFF.